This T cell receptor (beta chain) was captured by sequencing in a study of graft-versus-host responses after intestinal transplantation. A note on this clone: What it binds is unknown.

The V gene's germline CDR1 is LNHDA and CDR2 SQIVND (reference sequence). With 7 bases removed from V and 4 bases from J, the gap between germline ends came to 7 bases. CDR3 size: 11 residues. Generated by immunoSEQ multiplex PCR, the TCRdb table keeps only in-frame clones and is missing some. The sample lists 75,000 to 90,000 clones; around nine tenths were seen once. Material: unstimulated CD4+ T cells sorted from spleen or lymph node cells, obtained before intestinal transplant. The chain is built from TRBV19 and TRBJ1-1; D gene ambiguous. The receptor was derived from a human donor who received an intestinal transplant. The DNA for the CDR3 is TGTGCCAGTATAGAGGGCACTGAAGCTTTCTTT. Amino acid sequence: CASIEGTEAFF.